This paragraph reports one T cell receptor (beta chain). What it binds is unknown. The entry originates in a study of OX40 agonist ivuxolimab in advanced cancers. General observations from the study: The average count of expanded clones was higher among CD8+ T cells than among CD4+.

Libraries were prepared by immunoSEQ multiplex PCR; TCRdb keeps only in-frame clonotypes and omits some of them. The data show under 75,000 clones, about four fifths seen once. Germline CDR1 reads KGHSH; CDR2 reads LQKENI. V was shortened by 2 bases and J by 13 bases, with 14 bases between the two germline ends. This CDR3 comprises 12 residues. The sequence was collected from an adult with an advanced solid tumor such as melanoma, head and neck, liver or kidney cancer. The specimen comprised CD4+ or CD8+ T cells sorted from blood, sampled in a trial of the OX40 agonist ivuxolimab. This chain joins TRBV18 and TRBJ1-1; D is uncertain. CDR3 residues: CASSPGVEEFFF. DNA of the CDR3: TGTGCCAGCTCACCAGGGGTCGAAGAGTTTTTCTTT. The full variable domain, in which reference TRBV18 and TRBJ1-1 provide the parts outside the CDR3, is NAGVMQNPRHLVRRRGQEARLRCSPMKGHSHVYWYRQLPEEGLKFMVYLQKENIIDESGMPKERFSAEFPKEGPSILRIQQVVRGDSAAYFCASSPGVEEFFFGQGTRLTVV.